The 26 T cell receptor beta chains reported below all come from one sample, sequenced in a study of human T cells and chemical hapten exposure. TCRdb used MiXCR to reprocess the RACE reads, holding one entry per CDR3 protein. The table has about 290,000 distinct CDR3 sequences, just under 8% seen once. The time point is: pre-sensitization, week 0. The treatment was: therapeutic diphenylcyclopropenone sensitization with weekly scalp DPC. Sequenced material: whole blood, taken in connection with sensitization to the hapten diphenylcyclopropenone (DPC). Every receptor here comes from a man aged 18 to 30 with alopecia areata. Some clones in this sample may be carry-over from other donors' samples.

This clonotype has a handful of counts. This rearrangement joins TRBV6-2 or TRBV6-3 to TRBJ1-2; weak D call: TRBD1 (5 bases). This CDR3 region has 15 residues. Germline V gene data show CDR1 as MNHEY and CDR2 as SVGEGT. Trimming removed 5 bases at V and 2 bases at J, with 15 bases between. The CDR3 sequence: CASSTTRQRNYGYTF. For the CDR3, the DNA is TGTGCCAGCAGTACAACACGACAGAGGAACTATGGCTACACCTTC.

The chain recombines TRBV7-2 with TRBJ1-6; the D gene is possibly TRBD1 (5 bases). This CDR3 is built from 16 residues. Trimming stripped 5 bases from V and 1 base from J, with 12 bases between. Germline V gene data show CDR1 as SGHTA and CDR2 as FQGNSA. The CDR3 spells CASSVDIASYNSPLHF. In DNA, the CDR3 is TGTGCCAGCAGCGTGGACATAGCTTCCTATAATTCACCCCTCCACTTT.

This clonotype was seen more than once but under ten times. The chain carries TRBV5-1 and TRBJ2-2, with 10 bases identical to TRBD1. The germline V gene encodes CDR1 SGHRS and CDR2 YFSETQ. V dropped 3 bases and J dropped 7; count of bases not matched to a gene: 9. The CDR3 spans 16 residues. The CDR3 sequence is CASSSGDRGHVGELFF. The CDR3 region has the DNA TGCGCCAGCAGCTCGGGCGACAGGGGGCATGTCGGGGAGCTGTTTTTT.

The chain joins TRBV6-4 to TRBJ2-6, with no clear D. Trimming stripped 0 bases from V and 0 bases from J, with 12 bases between. The CDR3 is 18 residues long. Germline values: CDR1 MRHNA, CDR2 SNTAGT. In DNA, the CDR3 is TGTGCCAGCAGTGACTCTGGGGTATGGAGCTCTGGGGCCAACGTCCTGACTTTC. It specifies CASSDSGVWSSGANVLTF.

The rearrangement uses TRBV7-3 and TRBJ2-3; 10 bases align to TRBD2. The ends lost 4 bases at V and 3 bases at J; junction bases unmatched: 7. Germline V CDR1 and CDR2: SGHTA, FQGTGA. The CDR3 covers 16 residues. DNA for the CDR3: TGTGCCAGCAGCTCGAGGACTAGCGGTGGGACAGATACGCAGTATTTT. Translation: CASSSRTSGGTDTQYF. Filled out from reference TRBV7-3 and TRBJ2-3, the complete variable domain reads GAGVSQTPSNKVTEKGKYVELRCDPISGHTALYWYRQSLGQGPEFLIYFQGTGAADDSGLPNDRFFAVRPEGSVSTLKIQRTERGDSAVYLCASSSRTSGGTDTQYFGPGTRLTVL.

In its sample, this clonotype was seen many times. This sequence joins TRBV10-3 and TRBJ1-1; 7 positions agree with TRBD1. The germline V gene has CDR1 ENHRY and CDR2 SYGVKD. Unmatched junction bases numbered 8, after V lost 5 bases and J lost 5 bases. The CDR3 contains 14 residues. DNA for the CDR3: TGTGCCATCAGTCCAAACAGGGGCGGGACTGAAGCTTTCTTT. This codes for CAISPNRGGTEAFF.

V is TRBV7-2 and J is TRBJ2-2; 8 nucleotides line up with TRBD1. The CDR3 runs to 17 residues. Trimming removed 4 bases from V and 7 bases from J; junction bases left unmatched: 14. The germline CDR1 and CDR2 sequences are SGHTA and FQGNSA. Here the CDR3 reads CASSSYPGQGVGGELFF. The CDR3 DNA reads TGTGCCAGCAGCTCGTATCCAGGACAGGGAGTCGGCGGGGAGCTGTTTTTT.

The table lists this clonotype with many counts. The chain combines TRBV11-3 with TRBJ2-5; D not resolved. Germline CDR1 reads SGHNT; CDR2 reads YENEEA. This CDR3 comprises 13 residues. V was clipped by 1 base and J by 4 bases, with 7 bases between them. The CDR3 region is CASSLGRGETQYF. The CDR3 region has the DNA TGTGCCAGCAGCTTAGGTAGAGGAGAGACCCAGTACTTC. The full variable domain, with the rest looked up from reference TRBV11-3 and TRBJ2-5, is EAGVVQSPRYKIIEKKQPVAFWCNPISGHNTLYWYLQNLGQGPELLIRYENEEAVDDSQLPKDRFSAERLKGVDSTLKIQPAELGDSAVYLCASSLGRGETQYFGPGTRLLVL.

In the case of this clonotype: This is likely a read error, given that the CDR3 carries no conserved phenylalanine or tryptophan at its end. This chain connects TRBV7-9 to TRBJ2-1; D remains ambiguous. The CDR3 sequence is 11 residues long. With 3 bases removed from V and 8 bases from J, the gap between germline ends came to 5 bases. CDR1 and CDR2 from the germline V gene are SEHNR and FQNEAQ (reference sequence). The CDR3 protein is CASSFQYEQFL. In DNA form, the CDR3 reads TGTGCCAGCAGCTTTCAGTATGAGCAGTTCCTC.

In this sample, this clonotype turned up a few times. The chain has TRBV28 and TRBJ2-7, with D perhaps TRBD1 or TRBD2 (5 bases each). The CDR3 runs 15 residues. Germline V gene lookup returns CDR1 MDHEN and CDR2 SYDVKM. Trimming shortened V by 5 bases and J by 5 bases, and 19 bases separated the two germline ends. In DNA form, the CDR3 reads TGTGCCAGCAGTCCACGGGACCCAACAGACCACGAGCAGTACTTC. Its protein product is CASSPRDPTDHEQYF.

This clonotype was detected only a few times. This rearrangement joins TRBV20-1 to TRBJ1-2; 7 bases agree with TRBD1. The CDR3 sequence is 13 residues long. Unmatched junction bases numbered 2, after V lost 2 bases and J lost 2 bases. Looked up from germline, CDR1 is DFQATT and CDR2 is SNEGSKA (reference sequence). This chain's CDR3 is CSARQTGNYGYTF. CDR3 sequence (DNA): TGCAGTGCTAGACAGACAGGGAACTATGGCTACACCTTC.

This clonotype came up a few times. The chain is built from TRBV5-1 and TRBJ1-6, with TRBD1 identical over 9 bases. This CDR3 is 14 amino acids long. With V trimmed by 2 bases and J by 7 bases, 1 base remained unmatched. In germline, CDR1 is SGHRS, CDR2 YFSETQ. CDR3 sequence: CASSFDRGNSPLHF. In nucleotides, the CDR3 is TGCGCCAGCAGCTTTGACAGGGGGAATTCACCCCTCCACTTT.

This clonotype has a count of ten or more. The chain employs TRBV28 and TRBJ1-1, with D hard to call. From germline, CDR1 is MDHEN and CDR2 SYDVKM. The CDR3 extends over 13 amino acids. Trimming left V 1 base short and J 1 base short, with 4 bases between. The CDR3 here is CASSLLGNTEAFF. CDR3 coding DNA: TGTGCCAGCAGTTTATTGGGGAACACTGAAGCTTTCTTT.

This clonotype was observed a few times. The chain uses TRBV11-2 and TRBJ1-6; 8 bases are shared with TRBD1. Germline assignment: CDR1 SGHAT and CDR2 FQNNGV. The ends lost 5 bases at V and 6 bases at J; junction bases unmatched: 6. The CDR3 is 15 residues long. This CDR3 reads CASSRSDRANSPLHF. The CDR3 DNA sequence: TGTGCCAGCAGCCGTTCGGACAGGGCTAATTCACCCCTCCACTTT.

The chain has TRBV7-2 and TRBJ2-1; no definite D call. Germline lookup yields CDR1 SGHTA and CDR2 FQGNSA. V gave up 3 bases and J gave up 9 bases, with 9 bases separating them. The CDR3 has 12 residues. The CDR3 here is CASSFSGVEQFF. The DNA for the CDR3 is TGTGCCAGCAGCTTTTCTGGGGTTGAGCAGTTCTTC.

With regard to this clonotype: The missing conserved phenylalanine or tryptophan at the end of this CDR3 makes a read error likely. The rearrangement links TRBV4-1 to TRBJ2-6, with D perhaps given as TRBD1 or TRBD2 (5 bases each). Germline V lookup: CDR1 MGHRA, CDR2 YSYEKL. The CDR3 has 16 residues. Trimming left V 2 bases short and J 0 bases short, with 8 bases between. CDR3 amino acids: CASSQRGLSGANVLTL. CDR3 bases: TGCGCCAGCAGCCAACGGGGCCTCTCTGGGGCCAACGTCCTGACTCTC.

Of note for this clonotype: Mismatch with germline at one junction end may stem from a read error. V is TRBV7-2 and J is TRBJ1-6; weak D call: TRBD1 (5 bases). From germline, CDR1 is SGHTA and CDR2 FQGNSA. CDR3 size: 17 residues. The CDR3 is CANSFGAGLPTNSPLHF. The CDR3 region has the DNA TGTGCCAACAGCTTTGGTGCAGGGCTCCCAACGAATTCACCCCTCCACTTT. Supplemented by reference TRBV7-2 and TRBJ1-6, the full variable domain reads GAGVSQSPSNKVTEKGKDVELRCDPISGHTALYWYRQSLGQGLEFLIYFQGNSAPDKSGLPSDRFSAERTGGSVSTLTIQRTQQEDSAVYLCANSFGAGLPTNSPLHFGNGTRLTVT.

This clonotype came up a few times. This chain uses TRBV6-1 with TRBJ1-2; 8 bases are a match to TRBD1. Losses at the gene ends were 6 bases for V and 4 bases for J; bases not matched to a gene: 10. This CDR3 comprises 15 residues. The V gene's germline CDR1 is MNHNS and CDR2 SASEGT. CDR3 in DNA: TGTGCCAGCAGCTTCCAGGGACAGGCCAGCTATGGCTACACCTTC. It translates to CASSFQGQASYGYTF.

The chain employs TRBV4-3 and TRBJ1-4, with D possibly TRBD1 on 5 matching bases. CDR1 LGHNA and CDR2 YSLEER come from the germline V gene. V lost 1 base and J lost 0, with 9 bases in between. The length of the CDR3 is 16 residues. CDR3 sequence reads: CASSQVGGATNEKLFF. In nucleotides, the CDR3 is TGCGCCAGCAGCCAAGTGGGGGGAGCAACTAATGAAAAACTGTTTTTT.

The table lists this clonotype with many counts. This chain joins TRBV5-5 and TRBJ2-4; D call uncertain. Trimming stripped 0 bases from V and 0 bases from J, with 4 bases between. Germline V gene sequence: CDR1 SGHKS, CDR2 YYEKEE (reference sequence). The CDR3 consists of 14 residues. The CDR3: CASSLEGAKNIQYF. The CDR3 nucleotides read TGTGCCAGCAGCTTGGAGGGAGCCAAAAACATTCAGTACTTC.

V and J are TRBV6-5 and TRBJ2-4; 7 bases agree with TRBD1. Germline lookup yields CDR1 MNHEY and CDR2 SVGAGI. J lost 0 bases, V lost 4 bases, and 6 bases had no gene match. The CDR3 totals 16 residues. CDR3 residues: CASSFGQALAKNIQYF. CDR3 DNA: TGTGCCAGCAGTTTCGGACAGGCATTAGCCAAAAACATTCAGTACTTC.

This clonotype has more than one count but fewer than ten. V is TRBV7-7 and J is TRBJ2-5; D is perhaps TRBD1 (5 bases). CDR3 length: 13 residues. V was cut by 5 bases and J by 3 bases, with 10 bases left in between. Germline assignment: CDR1 SSHAT and CDR2 FNYEAQ (reference sequence). This chain's CDR3 is CASSRTQKETQYF. Written as DNA, the CDR3 is TGTGCCAGCAGCCGGACACAAAAAGAGACCCAGTACTTC.

This clonotype was counted between two and nine times. V and J are TRBV7-9 and TRBJ1-5; 7 bases are a match to TRBD1. Germline V lookup: CDR1 SEHNR, CDR2 FQNEAQ (reference sequence). The CDR3 is made up of 17 amino acids. The J segment lost 6 bases and the V segment lost 5 bases, leaving 16 bases of the junction unmatched. CDR3 sequence: CASSRNRTGANFQPQHF. The CDR3 DNA reads TGTGCCAGCAGCCGTAACAGGACAGGAGCAAACTTTCAGCCCCAGCATTTT.

In DNA form, the CDR3 reads TGCAGTGCTAGAGCGGACACTAACACTGAAGCTTTCTTT. It specifies CSARADTNTEAFF. J is TRBJ1-1 and V is TRBV20-1, with a tentative D call TRBD1 (5 bases). Germline assignment: CDR1 DFQATT and CDR2 SNEGSKA (reference sequence). The V end was cut by 1 base, the J end by 2 bases, with 8 bases between. The CDR3 is made up of 13 amino acids.

The rearrangement links TRBV27 to TRBJ1-6, with 11 nucleotides matching TRBD1. The germline CDR1 and CDR2 sequences are MNHEY and SMNVEV (reference sequence). The CDR3 is 16 residues long. The J segment lost 9 bases and the V segment lost 3 bases, leaving 7 bases of the junction unmatched. DNA of the CDR3: TGTGCCAGCAGTTTCGAAGTCGGGACAGGGGGTTCACCCCTCCACTTT. This translates into CASSFEVGTGGSPLHF.

In its sample, this clonotype was seen a few times. The gene calls are TRBV28 and TRBJ1-1, with D unresolved. Trimming removed 7 bases at V and 6 bases at J, with 21 bases between. The CDR3 is 15 residues long. Per the germline V gene, CDR1 is MDHEN and CDR2 is SYDVKM. CDR3 sequence reads: CASNRGWLSGAEAFF. CDR3 nucleotide sequence: TGTGCCAGCAACAGAGGGTGGCTCTCCGGGGCTGAAGCTTTCTTT.